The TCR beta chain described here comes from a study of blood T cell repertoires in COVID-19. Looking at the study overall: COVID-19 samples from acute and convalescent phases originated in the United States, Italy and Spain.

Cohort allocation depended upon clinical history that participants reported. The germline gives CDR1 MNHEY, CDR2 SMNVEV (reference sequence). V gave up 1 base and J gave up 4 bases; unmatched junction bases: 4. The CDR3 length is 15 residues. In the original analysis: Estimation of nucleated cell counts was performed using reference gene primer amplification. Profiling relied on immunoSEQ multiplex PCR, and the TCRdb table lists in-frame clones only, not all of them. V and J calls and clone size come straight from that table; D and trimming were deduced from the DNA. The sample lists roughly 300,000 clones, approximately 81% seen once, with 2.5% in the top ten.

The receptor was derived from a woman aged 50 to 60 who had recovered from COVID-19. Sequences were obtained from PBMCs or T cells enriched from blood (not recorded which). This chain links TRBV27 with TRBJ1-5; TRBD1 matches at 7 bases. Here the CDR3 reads CASSLFSGGNQPQHF. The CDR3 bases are TGTGCCAGCAGTTTATTCTCAGGGGGGAATCAGCCCCAGCATTTT.